The 14 T cell receptor beta chains given below trace back to one sample, sequenced in a study of blood T cell repertoires in COVID-19. Sequencing was performed with immunoSEQ multiplex PCR; in TCRdb, only in-frame clones are kept and a portion is missing. The table lists 650,000 to 800,000 clones, 80% to 90% of them singletons. Sequencing was performed on peripheral blood. All receptors derive from a woman aged 18-29 years with acute or convalescent COVID-19.

The chain combines TRBV4-1 with TRBJ1-5; D is unresolved. CDR3 length: 16 amino acids. Between the trimmed V and J ends, which lost 0 bases and 0 bases, there was a span of 9 bases. Germline values: CDR1 MGHRA, CDR2 YSYEKL. CDR3 DNA: TGCGCCAGCAGCCAAGAGGGAGGTATTAGCAATCAGCCCCAGCATTTT. Protein: CASSQEGGISNQPQHF.

The chain is built from TRBV6-4 and TRBJ1-1; 10 bases are a match to TRBD1. The V gene end was trimmed by 3 bases and the J gene end by 11 bases; junction bases not matched to a gene: 9. The CDR3 consists of 14 residues. Germline CDR1 MRHNA, CDR2 SNTAGT. The chain's CDR3 is CASSENDRGQLAFF. The DNA of the CDR3 is TGTGCCAGCAGTGAAAATGACAGGGGGCAATTGGCTTTCTTT.

The CDR3 loop is CASSGPRGELFF. In nucleotides, the CDR3 is TGTGCCAGCAGCGGGCCTAGGGGGGAGCTGTTTTTT. This chain links TRBV9 with TRBJ2-2; no clear D gene. Germline CDR1 and CDR2: SGDLS and YYNGEE. The CDR3 is 12 amino acids. Trimming stripped 3 bases from V and 8 bases from J, with 8 bases between.

Details on this clone: The sample contains more than one DNA sequence encoding this CDR3. The chain has TRBV6-4 and TRBJ1-2, with a tentative D call TRBD1 (5 bases). V was cut by 0 bases and J by 4 bases, with 6 bases left in between. Germline assignment: CDR1 MRHNA and CDR2 SNTAGT. CDR3 length equals 13 residues. CDR3 loop: CASSDSGGYGYTF. DNA of the CDR3: TGTGCCAGCAGTGACTCGGGGGGCTATGGCTACACCTTC.

Only one count was recorded for this clone. The chain uses TRBV30 and TRBJ1-2; TRBD1 matches 9 bases. The trim removed 5 bases at V and 10 bases at J, leaving 11 bases unmatched. The CDR3 contains 13 residues. Germline CDR1 is GTSNPN and CDR2 is SVGIG (reference sequence). The CDR3 loop reads CAWSQTGTGPYTF. The CDR3 DNA sequence: TGTGCCTGGTCTCAAACCGGGACAGGGCCCTACACCTTC.

V gene TRBV3-1 (or the pseudogene TRBV3-2) combines with J gene TRBJ1-2; TRBD1 aligns across 7 bases. The trim removed 4 bases at V and 0 bases at J, leaving 5 bases unmatched. The CDR3 loop spans 15 amino acids. CDR1 is LGHDT, CDR2 YNNKEL, per germline (reference sequence). CDR3 protein: CASSPTGEPNYGYTF. The CDR3 DNA is TGTGCCAGCAGCCCAACAGGGGAACCTAACTATGGCTACACCTTC.

This chain joins TRBV29-1 and TRBJ1-2, with 9 bases identical to TRBD1. J was trimmed by 1 base and V by 6 bases; bases with no gene match: 3. The CDR3 is 13 residues long. The germline gives CDR1 SQVTM, CDR2 ANQGSEA. The CDR3 sequence is CSVTGGSNYGYTF. Here the CDR3 DNA reads TGCAGCGTGACAGGGGGAAGTAACTATGGCTACACCTTC.

The chain joins TRBV12-3 or TRBV12-4 to TRBJ1-2; D unclear. Trimming shortened V by 6 bases and J by 8 bases, and 13 bases separated the two germline ends. The length of the CDR3 is 12 residues. The CDR3 coding sequence is TGTGCCAGCAGCCCTGCGCGGGGAGGCTACACCTTC. Protein sequence: CASSPARGGYTF.

A word on this clone: This CDR3 is also generated by other DNA sequences in the sample. In DNA, the CDR3 is TGTGCCTGGAGTGTACAGATGAACACTGAAGCTTTCTTT. It translates to CAWSVQMNTEAFF. This rearrangement joins TRBV30 to TRBJ1-1; D gene unclear. The CDR3 runs to 13 residues. CDR1 is GTSNPN and CDR2 is SVGIG in the germline V gene (reference sequence). Trimming left V 0 bases short and J 0 bases short, with 5 bases between. The entire variable domain, with the rest obtained from reference TRBV30 and TRBJ1-1, is as follows: SQTIHQWPATLVQPVGSPLSLECTVEGTSNPNLYWYRQAAGRGLQLLFYSVGIGQISSEVPQNLSASRPQDRQFILSSKKLLLSDSGFYLCAWSVQMNTEAFFGQGTRLTVV.

The gene calls are TRBV19 and TRBJ2-3, with D uncertain. The V gene's germline CDR1 is LNHDA and CDR2 SQIVND (reference sequence). V was clipped by 6 bases and J by 3 bases, with 13 bases between them. The CDR3 length is 14 residues. The CDR3 region has the DNA TGTGCCAGTAGCCTATCTTACTCTACAGATACGCAGTATTTT. Translated: CASSLSYSTDTQYF. Complete variable domain (other parts from reference TRBV19 and TRBJ2-3): DGGITQSPKYLFRKEGQNVTLSCEQNLNHDAMYWYRQDPGQGLRLIYYSQIVNDFQKGDIAEGYSVSREKKESFPLTVTSAQKNPTAFYLCASSLSYSTDTQYFGPGTRLTVL.

This clone is a singleton in its sample. J is TRBJ2-7 and V is TRBV3-1 (or the pseudogene TRBV3-2); 8 bases fit TRBD1. V lost 2 bases and J lost 5; bases outside the gene matches: 5. The germline V gene encodes CDR1 LGHDT and CDR2 YNNKEL (reference sequence). The CDR3 sequence is 14 residues long. CDR3 loop: CASSQWTGTHEQYF. The CDR3 DNA sequence: TGTGCCAGCAGCCAATGGACAGGGACCCACGAGCAGTACTTC.

The chain couples TRBV15 to TRBJ2-3; D may be TRBD2 (6 bases). The CDR3 is 12 residues long. Trimming took 5 bases from V and 8 from J, leaving 11 bases between them. In germline, CDR1 is LNHNV, CDR2 YYDKDF (reference sequence). CDR3 region: CATSGGTPTQYF. The CDR3 region has the DNA TGTGCCACCAGCGGGGGGACCCCTACGCAGTATTTT.

V and J are TRBV19 and TRBJ1-3; no clear D. The V end was cut by 7 bases, the J end by 0 bases, with 22 bases between. The CDR3 sequence is 18 residues long. Germline V CDR1 and CDR2: LNHDA, SQIVND (reference sequence). The CDR3, as DNA: TGTGCCAGTACCCGGGAGGTTGTAGGCTCCAACTCTGGAAACACCATATATTTT. Translating it yields CASTREVVGSNSGNTIYF. The full variable domain, rest sourced from reference TRBV19 and TRBJ1-3, is DGGITQSPKYLFRKEGQNVTLSCEQNLNHDAMYWYRQDPGQGLRLIYYSQIVNDFQKGDIAEGYSVSREKKESFPLTVTSAQKNPTAFYLCASTREVVGSNSGNTIYFGEGSWLTVV.

This clone was seen just once. The J gene is TRBJ2-7, the V gene TRBV19; tentatively, D is TRBD1 (6 bases). The germline V and J ends were trimmed by 3 bases and 2 bases, with 11 bases remaining between them. There are 14 residues in the CDR3. Germline values: CDR1 LNHDA, CDR2 SQIVND (reference sequence). CDR3 coding DNA: TGTGCCAGTAGTATCCAGGGGCTAACCTACGAGCAGTACTTC. This codes for CASSIQGLTYEQYF.